This T cell receptor (beta chain) was recorded in a study of blood T cell repertoires in COVID-19. Repertoires were generated with immunoSEQ multiplex PCR, while TCRdb's copy carries only in-frame clones and drops some. The table has around 300,000 clones, 88% seen once; the top ten hold roughly 1.7%. This CDR3 comprises 13 residues. CDR1 is SEHNR, CDR2 FQNEAQ, per germline (reference sequence). Germline trimming cut 6 bases from V and 6 bases from J; bases unmatched to any gene: 7. The TCR comes from a young woman with COVID-19, enrolled during active disease. This chain connects TRBV7-9 to TRBJ2-7, with TRBD1 matching 8 bases. The specimen sequenced was peripheral blood. The CDR3 sequence: CASSYSGGGEQYF. CDR3 DNA sequence: TGTGCCAGCAGTTATTCAGGGGGCGGCGAGCAGTACTTC.